This paragraph covers one T cell receptor beta chain sequence. The data derive from a study of memory CD4+ T cells and cytomegalovirus serostatus. For the study at large: This sample comes from healthy Belgian adults, 9 CMV seropositive, roughly 22 seronegative.

The sort gate was single viable CD3+CD4+CD8-CD45RO+ cells for memory CD4+ T cells. The method was immunoSEQ multiplex PCR; TCRdb's version includes in-frame clones alone and lacks a portion of them. This sample has approximately 41,000 clones, with over 60% found just once. The sequencing sample was made of memory CD4+ T cells from blood. The source is an adult in good health and CMV-seronegative.

CDR3 residues: CASSHRGQPGTGELFF. As DNA, the CDR3 is TGTGCCAGCAGTCATAGGGGGCAGCCGGGGACCGGGGAGCTGTTTTTT. V is TRBV9 and J is TRBJ2-2, with 7 bases lining up with TRBD1. Germline V gene data show CDR1 as SGDLS and CDR2 as YYNGEE. The CDR3 is 16 residues long. Trimming removed 5 bases from V and 5 bases from J; junction bases left unmatched: 12.